The 6 T cell receptor beta chains below come from one sample, sequenced in a study of early T cells in non-severe SARS-CoV-2 infection. Each CDR3 protein gets one entry after TCRdb re-called the 5' RACE reads with MiXCR. The table has fewer than 35,000 distinct CDR3 sequences, around 4.5% seen once. The sequenced material came from whole blood. The receptors here all came from an adult who was a healthcare worker with PCR-confirmed SARS-CoV-2 infection or an uninfected control (not recorded which).

This clonotype has at least ten counts. The V call is TRBV9, the J call TRBJ2-7, with 10 nucleotides matching TRBD1. Germline V lookup: CDR1 SGDLS, CDR2 YYNGEE. V lost 4 bases, J lost 7 bases, and 11 bases stayed unmatched. This CDR3 is 15 amino acids long. The CDR3 coding sequence is TGTGCCAGCAGCCCGTTGGGACAGGGGTTAAAGGAGCAGTACTTC. Residues: CASSPLGQGLKEQYF.

This clonotype was seen a few times. The chain joins TRBV7-2 to TRBJ2-7, with unresolved D. The V end was cut by 1 base, the J end by 2 bases, with 15 bases between. CDR3 length: 16 amino acids. In germline, CDR1 is SGHTA, CDR2 FQGNSA. CDR3 loop: CASSLGVGRPTYEQYF. CDR3 bases: TGTGCCAGCAGCTTAGGGGTAGGACGTCCGACCTACGAGCAGTACTTC.

By proportion, this clonotype is medium-sized. The chain joins TRBV5-6 to TRBJ2-3; perhaps D is TRBD1 or TRBD2 (6 bases each). This CDR3 is 16 amino acids long. The ends were cut back, 0 bases at V and 2 bases at J, with 13 bases in the middle. CDR1 is SGHDT and CDR2 is YYEEEE in the germline V gene. The CDR3 DNA reads TGTGCCAGCAGCTTGGAGGAGACGGGGGCCACAGATACGCAGTATTTT. Protein product: CASSLEETGATDTQYF.

This clonotype showed up just a few times. The CDR3, as DNA: TGCAGCGTTCTTGGAGGACAGACCAACACAGATACGCAGTATTTT. Amino acid sequence: CSVLGGQTNTDTQYF. This rearrangement joins TRBV29-1 to TRBJ2-3, with D possibly TRBD1 on 6 matching bases. V lost 5 bases and J 2 bases, leaving 17 bases between the germline ends. The CDR3 runs to 15 residues. Germline V CDR1 and CDR2: SQVTM, ANQGSEA.

This clonotype was detected ten times or more. The V and J genes are TRBV10-3 and TRBJ2-7; TRBD1 matches at 10 bases. V lost 7 bases to trimming and J lost 1 base; unmatched junction nucleotides: 10. Germline V gives CDR1 ENHRY, CDR2 SYGVKD. The CDR3 has 16 residues. The CDR3 sequence is CAINKGQGKGSYEQYF. Here the CDR3 DNA reads TGTGCCATCAACAAGGGACAGGGGAAGGGGTCCTACGAGCAGTACTTC.

This clonotype was observed a few times. CDR3 protein: CASNKLGNEQFF. In DNA form, the CDR3 reads TGTGCCAGCAACAAACTAGGGAATGAGCAGTTCTTC. The chain uses TRBV2 and TRBJ2-1; perhaps TRBD2 as D (5 bases). Trimming removed 7 bases at V and 7 bases at J, with 11 bases between. Germline V gives CDR1 SNHLY, CDR2 FYNNEI. CDR3 length: 12 amino acids.